The 5 T cell receptor beta chains in this list originate from one sample, sequenced in a study of Ad26.COV2.S vaccination and SARS-CoV-2 variants. Treatment indicated: around 19 received Ad26.COV2.S at low or high dose, single or two shots; several received placebo; per-sample allocation not given. Sample collection was performed on day 63 after the first vaccine or placebo injection. Only in-frame clones appear in the TCRdb table, and some are missing; sequencing was by immunoSEQ multiplex PCR. The repertoire holds fewer than 400,000 clones, with 75% to 90% as singletons. Sequenced here: peripheral blood, sampled in a trial of Ad26.COV2.S vaccine versus placebo. The source of these receptors is a person aged 18 to 65 who received the Ad26.COV2.S COVID-19 vaccine or a placebo.

This chain links TRBV6-6 with TRBJ2-1; D assignment may be TRBD1 or TRBD2 (5 bases each). CDR3 length: 14 residues. Germline V gives CDR1 MNHNY, CDR2 SVGAGI (reference sequence). Between the trimmed V and J ends, which lost 3 bases and 8 bases, there was a span of 14 bases. The CDR3 DNA reads TGTGCCAGCAGTTATCCCGGGACCGACTATGAGCAGTTCTTC. Translated: CASSYPGTDYEQFF.

The chain employs TRBV5-1 and TRBJ1-2; the D is unclear. The germline CDR1 and CDR2 sequences are SGHRS and YFSETQ. The germline V and J ends were trimmed by 2 bases and 0 bases, with 5 bases remaining between them. The CDR3 length is 13 residues. This CDR3 reads CASSFRANYGYTF. The CDR3 DNA sequence: TGCGCCAGCAGCTTCCGGGCTAACTATGGCTACACCTTC.

This chain joins TRBV14 and TRBJ2-7, with 12 positions matching TRBD1. The ends lost 1 base at V and 6 bases at J; junction bases unmatched: 7. The germline V gene has CDR1 SGHDN and CDR2 FVKESK. The CDR3 is 16 residues long. The CDR3 DNA reads TGTGCCAGCAGCCAAGGCTACCCGGGACAGGGGGCCGAGCAGTACTTC. Translating gives CASSQGYPGQGAEQYF.

This clone appeared a few times. This chain links TRBV5-1 with TRBJ1-1; unclear D gene. V lost 0 bases and J 1 base, leaving 7 bases between the germline ends. The germline V gene has CDR1 SGHRS and CDR2 YFSETQ. The CDR3 consists of 14 residues. This chain's CDR3 is CASSLAGSNTEAFF. The CDR3 nucleotides are TGCGCCAGCAGCTTGGCCGGTTCGAACACTGAAGCTTTCTTT.

The chain is built from TRBV5-6 and TRBJ1-6; 11 nucleotides agree with TRBD1. CDR3 length: 17 amino acids. From germline, CDR1 is SGHDT and CDR2 YYEEEE. The junction had 5 bases not matched to a gene; V was cut back by 4 bases and J by 2 bases. CDR3 DNA sequence: TGTGCCAGCAGCGAACCGGGACAGGGGGCCTATAATTCACCCCTCCACTTT. It yields the protein CASSEPGQGAYNSPLHF.